These T cell receptor beta chains were read from a single sample in a study of T cell clones after liver transplantation. Produced via immunoSEQ multiplex PCR; TCRdb's table is partial and in-frame only. Of roughly 16,000 clones listed, 70% to 90% were seen once; the top ten hold approximately 32%. Sequenced here: CD8+ T cells from blood, sampled about 50 months after liver transplant. These receptors were taken from a human patient who received a liver transplant. The graft donor may have given rise to some T cells. CDR3s include the opening cysteine and the closing phenylalanine or tryptophan. Fields, in order: J gene, D gene, clone size, V gene, CDR3 DNA, CDR3 protein. The D gene is left open where the match is weak. Some rows have no size entry. The others give once, few or many, or a class for an expanded clone.

>TRBJ1-3|-|-|TRBV4-3
TGCGCCAGCAGCCAAGTAACCGGAAACACCATATATTTT
CASSQVTGNTIYF
>TRBJ1-4|-|-|TRBV14
TGTGCCAGCAGCCGCACAGGAGCAACTAATGAAAAACTGTTTTTT
CASSRTGATNEKLFF
>TRBJ2-1|TRBD2|-|TRBV7-6
TGTGCCAGCAGCCTTCGGACTAGCGGGGGCCTTACCAAATACAATGAGCAGTTCTTC
CASSLRTSGGLTKYNEQFF
>TRBJ1-1|-|once|TRBV6-5
TGTGCCAGCACCGCAGGAATGAACACTGAAGCTTTCTTT
CASTAGMNTEAFF
>TRBJ2-7|-|-|TRBV10-1
TGTGCCAGCAGTCGGGGCGAGCAGTACTTC
CASSRGEQYF
>TRBJ2-1|TRBD2|-|TRBV4-3
TGCGCCAGCAGCCAAAGAGCGGGAGACTACAATGAGCAGTTCTTC
CASSQRAGDYNEQFF
>TRBJ2-1|-|-|TRBV5-1
TGCGCCAGCAGCTTTCTTCCGGCCGGGGGTTTCAATGAGCAGTTCTTC
CASSFLPAGGFNEQFF
>TRBJ2-1|-|-|TRBV4-2
TGTGCCAGCAGCCAAGGCCCCCTACTCAGCAATGAGCAGTTCTTC
CASSQGPLLSNEQFF
>TRBJ2-5|TRBD2|-|TRBV28
TGTGCCAGCAGTTTATCTAGGGGAGGGGAGACCCAGTACTTC
CASSLSRGGETQYF
>TRBJ2-7|TRBD2|-|TRBV9
TGTGCCAGCAGCCTTAGCGGGAGTTACGAGCAGTACTTC
CASSLSGSYEQYF
>TRBJ2-7|-|-|TRBV30
TGTGCCTGGAGCACAGGGTTCGAGCAGTACTTC
CAWSTGFEQYF
>TRBJ2-7|-|-|TRBV6-6
TGTGCCAGCAGTTACCGGGGACTTCTCTACGAGCAGTACTTC
CASSYRGLLYEQYF
>TRBJ2-1|TRBD2|-|TRBV9
TGTGCCAGCAGCGTAGGCGGGAGCGCAAACAATGAGCAGTTCTTC
CASSVGGSANNEQFF
>TRBJ2-5|-|-|TRBV29-1
TGCAGCGTTGAAGAGTTTGAGGGAACAGTTTCCCAAGAGACCCAGTACTTC
CSVEEFEGTVSQETQYF
>TRBJ1-5|-|-|TRBV5-8
TGTGCCAGCAGCTTGGCGACGGGTTACAATCAGCCCCAGCATTTT
CASSLATGYNQPQHF
>TRBJ1-5|-|-|TRBV4-2
TGTGCCAGCAGCCAGGGGGGAAGTCAGCCCCAGCATTTT
CASSQGGSQPQHF
>TRBJ2-7|TRBD2|-|TRBV7-9
TGTGCCAGCAGCTCTACTGCCCGGGAGGTCTACGAGCAGTACTTC
CASSSTAREVYEQYF
>TRBJ1-3|TRBD1|-|TRBV19
TGTGCCAGTAGCCTTACAGGGGCGGGAAACACCATATATTTT
CASSLTGAGNTIYF
>TRBJ2-2|-|-|TRBV14
TGTGCCAGCAGCCCGTCCGGGACACGATACACCGGGGAGCTGTTTTTT
CASSPSGTRYTGELFF
>TRBJ2-1|-|-|TRBV7-9
TGTGCCAGCCTCCAGGGGCCCCACAATGAGCAGTTCTTC
CASLQGPHNEQFF
>TRBJ2-1|-|-|TRBV11-1
TGTGCCAGCAGCTTAGGTGCGCTCTCCTACAATGAGCAGTTCTTC
CASSLGALSYNEQFF
>TRBJ2-2|-|-|TRBV7-9
TGTGCCAGCAGCTCGAACACCGGGGAGCTGTTTTTT
CASSSNTGELFF
>TRBJ2-3|-|few|TRBV4-3
TGCGCCAGCAGCCTTTCGGACAGTTCCACAGATACGCAGTATTTT
CASSLSDSSTDTQYF
>TRBJ1-1|-|-|TRBV5-4
TGTGCCAGCAGCCCCTCGGTGACCAACACTGAAGCTTTCTTT
CASSPSVTNTEAFF